The 17 T cell receptor beta chains listed next were all sequenced from one sample in a study of shared clonotypes between healthy human individuals. Data came from immunoSEQ multiplex PCR; TCRdb stores just in-frame clones and leaves some out. This table has about 2.2 million clones, 85% to 95% appearing once. Naive-designated CD8 cells lacked CD45RO, were positively enriched for CCR7, and omitted terminally differentiated effector memory CD45RA+ cells. Sequencing was performed on naive CD8+ T cells from PBMCs. The receptors were gathered from a man aged 18 to 30 in good health. Some clones in this sample may be carry-over from other donors' samples.

CDR3 coding DNA: TGTGCCAGCAGCTTAGAACAGGGCGGGGAGACCCAGTACTTC. It encodes CASSLEQGGETQYF. The rearrangement joins TRBV13 to TRBJ2-5; possibly TRBD1 for D (6 bases). Germline V gene data show CDR1 as PRHDT and CDR2 as FYEKMQ (reference sequence). Trimming pared 1 base from V and 5 bases from J, leaving 11 bases between. The CDR3 is made up of 14 amino acids.

The rearrangement joins TRBV18 to TRBJ2-3; D remains unclear. This CDR3 has 12 amino acids. Per the germline V gene, CDR1 is KGHSH and CDR2 is LQKENI. Trimming stripped 6 bases from V and 7 bases from J, with 11 bases between. CDR3 in amino acids: CASSPPENTQYF. DNA for the CDR3: TGTGCCAGCTCGCCTCCTGAGAATACGCAGTATTTT.

On this clone: The sample has other DNA sequences that encode this CDR3 too. The chain links TRBV6-1 to TRBJ1-1; D remains ambiguous. Germline V gene data show CDR1 as MNHNS and CDR2 as SASEGT. V lost 5 bases and J 0 bases, leaving 4 bases between the germline ends. The CDR3 covers 12 residues. The chain's CDR3 is CASSPLNTEAFF. The CDR3 nucleotides read TGTGCCAGCAGTCCCTTGAACACTGAAGCTTTCTTT.

V gene TRBV7-9 combines with J gene TRBJ2-3; D is possibly TRBD2 (5 bases). The germline V gene encodes CDR1 SEHNR and CDR2 FQNEAQ (reference sequence). Trimming cost V 5 bases and J 7 bases, with 16 bases left between them. The CDR3 spans 14 residues. The CDR3: CASSALRSGNTQYF. CDR3 bases: TGTGCCAGCAGCGCTCTCAGGTCGGGGAATACGCAGTATTTT.

The chain employs TRBV28 and TRBJ1-1; D remains ambiguous. Germline V gene lookup returns CDR1 MDHEN and CDR2 SYDVKM. The CDR3 consists of 16 residues. V was clipped by 6 bases and J by 6 bases, with 23 bases between them. The CDR3 reads CASRTNRETNPAEAFF. Here the CDR3 DNA reads TGTGCCAGCAGGACAAATCGCGAGACAAATCCCGCTGAAGCTTTCTTT.

This CDR3 reads CASSRLRGETQYF. The CDR3 region has the DNA TGTGCCAGCAGCCGCCTCCGGGGAGAGACCCAGTACTTC. The gene calls are TRBV14 and TRBJ2-5; D is possibly TRBD2 (5 bases). The CDR3 is 13 residues long. Germline values: CDR1 SGHDN, CDR2 FVKESK. Trimming left V 4 bases short and J 4 bases short, with 10 bases between.

This rearrangement joins TRBV6-4 to TRBJ2-1; TRBD2 agrees at 8 bases. The CDR3 has 15 amino acids. Unmatched junction bases numbered 7, after V lost 7 bases and J lost 2 bases. Germline CDR1 reads MRHNA; CDR2 reads SNTAGT. The CDR3 loop is CASKEAGGPYNEQFF. In nucleotides, the CDR3 is TGTGCCAGCAAGGAGGCGGGAGGCCCCTACAATGAGCAGTTCTTC.

The chain couples TRBV11-3 to TRBJ2-1, with 8 nucleotides matching TRBD1. The CDR3 length is 12 residues. Per the germline V gene, CDR1 is SGHNT and CDR2 is YENEEA. V trimming: 4 bases; J trimming: 13 bases; junction bases outside the gene matches: 6. The CDR3 nucleotides are TGTGCCAGCAGCTGGGGACAGGCCCCTCAGTTCTTC. Its translation: CASSWGQAPQFF.

The DNA of the CDR3 is TGTGCCACCAGCACCTCATTAAATCAGCCCCAGCATTTT. Translation: CATSTSLNQPQHF. The chain carries TRBV15 and TRBJ1-5; no firm D call. This CDR3 contains 13 residues. Germline V gene sequence: CDR1 LNHNV, CDR2 YYDKDF (reference sequence). Trimming left V 4 bases short and J 4 bases short, with 8 bases between.

V usage is TRBV19 and J usage is TRBJ2-2; no clear D gene. The CDR3 has 12 amino acids. Trimming cost V 3 bases and J 2 bases, with 1 base left between them. CDR1 and CDR2 (germline): LNHDA, SQIVND (reference sequence). The CDR3 here is CASSINTGELFF. The CDR3 DNA reads TGTGCCAGTAGTATTAACACCGGGGAGCTGTTTTTT.

This clone was detected a few times. This rearrangement joins TRBV19 to TRBJ1-2; D gene ambiguous. The CDR3 spans 13 residues. Germline assignment: CDR1 LNHDA and CDR2 SQIVND (reference sequence). The V end lost 7 bases, the J end lost 4 bases, and 13 bases lay between the germline ends. The CDR3 protein is CASTGDSFYGYTF. Here the CDR3 DNA reads TGTGCCAGTACCGGAGACTCATTCTATGGCTACACCTTC. Complete variable domain (other parts from reference TRBV19 and TRBJ1-2): DGGITQSPKYLFRKEGQNVTLSCEQNLNHDAMYWYRQDPGQGLRLIYYSQIVNDFQKGDIAEGYSVSREKKESFPLTVTSAQKNPTAFYLCASTGDSFYGYTFGSGTRLTVV.

The chain carries TRBV10-2 and TRBJ1-2; a weak D match, TRBD1 (5 bases). The V and J ends lost 4 bases and 5 bases respectively, with 8 bases between them. The germline V gene encodes CDR1 WSHSY and CDR2 SAAADI. The CDR3 loop spans 12 amino acids. CDR3: CASSGGSYGYTF. The CDR3 nucleotides read TGCGCCAGCAGTGGGGGGAGTTATGGCTACACCTTC.

The CDR3 protein is CASSITTSGPREQFF. DNA of the CDR3: TGTGCCAGTAGTATAACGACTAGCGGCCCGAGGGAGCAGTTCTTC. The chain joins TRBV19 to TRBJ2-1, with 9 bases fitting TRBD2. There are 15 residues in the CDR3. Germline-derived CDR1 and CDR2 are LNHDA and SQIVND (reference sequence). V trimming: 2 bases; J trimming: 10 bases; junction bases outside the gene matches: 9.

This clone was detected once. The chain is built from TRBV15 and TRBJ1-5; TRBD1 is a possible D gene (6 bases). V was pared by 8 bases and J by 4 bases, with 12 bases between. The CDR3 contains 13 residues. The V gene's germline CDR1 is LNHNV and CDR2 YYDKDF (reference sequence). The CDR3 DNA sequence: TGTGCCACCTCGGACAGCCGAAATCAGCCCCAGCATTTT. Translation gives CATSDSRNQPQHF.

The chain joins TRBV14 to TRBJ1-3; unclear D gene. The CDR3 length is 15 residues. V was pared by 3 bases and J by 0 bases, with 9 bases between. Germline lookup yields CDR1 SGHDN and CDR2 FVKESK. Here the CDR3 DNA reads TGTGCCAGCAGCCATGCGGGGAGCTCTGGAAACACCATATATTTT. Translated: CASSHAGSSGNTIYF.

This clone was observed once. The rearrangement uses TRBV28 and TRBJ2-1; no clear D. CDR1 and CDR2 from the germline V gene are MDHEN and SYDVKM. The V and J ends lost 6 bases and 4 bases respectively, with 7 bases between them. CDR3 length: 12 residues. The CDR3 region has the DNA TGTGCCAGCAGAAGTCGTTACAATGAGCAGTTCTTC. This codes for CASRSRYNEQFF.

This chain connects TRBV7-8 to TRBJ2-1, with 9 bases that match TRBD2. J lost 0 bases, V lost 1 base, and 7 bases had no gene match. Germline lookup yields CDR1 SGHVS and CDR2 FQNEAQ. The CDR3 covers 18 residues. The CDR3 protein is CASSLVDSGSLSYNEQFF. Written as DNA, the CDR3 is TGTGCCAGCAGCTTAGTAGATAGCGGGAGCCTCTCCTACAATGAGCAGTTCTTC.